The clone carrying this T cell receptor beta chain was seen more than once but under ten times. TCRdb ran MiXCR on the RT-PCR reads and lists one entry per CDR3 protein. The sample records 550,000 to 750,000 distinct CDR3 sequences, 13% to 15% being singletons. The material sequenced was memory CD4+ T cells from blood. This receptor was taken from a female donor in good health, serving as a healthy control.

Written as DNA, the CDR3 is TGTGCCAGCAGCTTAAAGTTCGGGGGCTGGTACGAGCAGTACTTC. As protein: CASSLKFGGWYEQYF. The chain recombines TRBV7-2 with TRBJ2-7; either TRBD1 or TRBD2 may supply D (6 bases each). This CDR3 is 15 amino acids long. The germline V and J ends were trimmed by 2 bases and 4 bases, with 15 bases remaining between them. Germline V gives CDR1 SGHTA, CDR2 FQGNSA.